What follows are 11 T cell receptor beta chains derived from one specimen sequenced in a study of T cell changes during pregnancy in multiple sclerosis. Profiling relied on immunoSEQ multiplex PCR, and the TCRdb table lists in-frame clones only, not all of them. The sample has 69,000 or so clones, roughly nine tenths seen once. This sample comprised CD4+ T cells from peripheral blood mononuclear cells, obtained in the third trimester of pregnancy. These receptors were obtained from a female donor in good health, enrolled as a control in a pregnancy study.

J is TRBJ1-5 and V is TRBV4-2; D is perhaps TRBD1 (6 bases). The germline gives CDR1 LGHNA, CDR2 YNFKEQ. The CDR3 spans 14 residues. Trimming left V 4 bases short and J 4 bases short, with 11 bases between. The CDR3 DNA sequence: TGTGCCAGCAGCCCTGGGACACGGAATCAGCCCCAGCATTTT. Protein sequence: CASSPGTRNQPQHF.

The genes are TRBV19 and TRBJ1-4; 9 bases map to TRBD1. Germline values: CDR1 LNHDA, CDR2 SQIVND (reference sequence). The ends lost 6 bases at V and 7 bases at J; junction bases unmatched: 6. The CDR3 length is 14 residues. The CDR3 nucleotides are TGTGCCAGTAGCTCACAGGGGGCGAGTGAAAAACTGTTTTTT. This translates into CASSSQGASEKLFF.

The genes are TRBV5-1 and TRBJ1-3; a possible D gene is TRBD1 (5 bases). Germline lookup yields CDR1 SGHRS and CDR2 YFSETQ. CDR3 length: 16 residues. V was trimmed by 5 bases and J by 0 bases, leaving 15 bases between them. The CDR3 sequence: CASSPFGRDSGNTIYF. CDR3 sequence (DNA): TGCGCCAGCAGTCCGTTTGGCAGGGACTCTGGAAACACCATATATTTT. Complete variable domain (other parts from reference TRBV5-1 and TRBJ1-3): KAGVTQTPRYLIKTRGQQVTLSCSPISGHRSVSWYQQTPGQGLQFLFEYFSETQRNKGNFPGRFSGRQFSNSRSEMNVSTLELGDSALYLCASSPFGRDSGNTIYFGEGSWLTVV.

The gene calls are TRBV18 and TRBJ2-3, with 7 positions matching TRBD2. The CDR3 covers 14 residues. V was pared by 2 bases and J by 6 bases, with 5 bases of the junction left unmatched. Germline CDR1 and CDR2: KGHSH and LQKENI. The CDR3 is CASSPEGRGDTQYF. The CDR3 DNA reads TGTGCCAGCTCACCAGAGGGGAGGGGCGATACGCAGTATTTT. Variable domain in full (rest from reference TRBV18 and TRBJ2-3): NAGVMQNPRHLVRRRGQEARLRCSPMKGHSHVYWYRQLPEEGLKFMVYLQKENIIDESGMPKERFSAEFPKEGPSILRIQQVVRGDSAAYFCASSPEGRGDTQYFGPGTRLTVL.

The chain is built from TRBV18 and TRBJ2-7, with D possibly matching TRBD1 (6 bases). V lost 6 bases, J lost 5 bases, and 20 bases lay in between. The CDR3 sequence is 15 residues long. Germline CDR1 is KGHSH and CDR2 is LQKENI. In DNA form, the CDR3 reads TGTGCCAGCTCGCAGGACAGTGGATTTTGGGACGAGCAGTACTTC. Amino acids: CASSQDSGFWDEQYF.

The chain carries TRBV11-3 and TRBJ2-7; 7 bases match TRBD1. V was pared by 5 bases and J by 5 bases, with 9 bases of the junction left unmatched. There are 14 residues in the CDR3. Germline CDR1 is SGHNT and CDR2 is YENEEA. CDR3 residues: CASSLRDSLDEQYF. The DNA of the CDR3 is TGTGCCAGCAGCCTACGGGACAGTCTGGACGAGCAGTACTTC.

Here the CDR3 reads CASSRRGDTNEKLFF. For the CDR3, the DNA is TGTGCCAGCAGTCGTCGGGGGGATACTAATGAAAAACTGTTTTTT. The V call is TRBV7-9, the J call TRBJ1-4, with D perhaps TRBD1 (5 bases). Germline V gene sequence: CDR1 SEHNR, CDR2 FQNEAQ (reference sequence). This CDR3 is built from 15 residues. V lost 6 bases and J lost 2, with 13 bases in between.

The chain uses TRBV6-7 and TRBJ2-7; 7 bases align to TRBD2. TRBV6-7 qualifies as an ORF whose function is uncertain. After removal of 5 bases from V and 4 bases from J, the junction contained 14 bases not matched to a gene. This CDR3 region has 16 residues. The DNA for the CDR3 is TGTGCCAGCAGTGGGAAAAACGGGACTACTTGTTACGAGCAGTACTTC. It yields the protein CASSGKNGTTCYEQYF.

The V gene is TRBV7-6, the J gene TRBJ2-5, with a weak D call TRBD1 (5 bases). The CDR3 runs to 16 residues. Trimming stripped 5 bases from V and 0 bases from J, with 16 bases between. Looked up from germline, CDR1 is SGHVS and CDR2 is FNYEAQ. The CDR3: CASSPVLGQNQETQYF. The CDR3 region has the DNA TGTGCCAGCAGCCCCGTCTTGGGGCAAAACCAAGAGACCCAGTACTTC.

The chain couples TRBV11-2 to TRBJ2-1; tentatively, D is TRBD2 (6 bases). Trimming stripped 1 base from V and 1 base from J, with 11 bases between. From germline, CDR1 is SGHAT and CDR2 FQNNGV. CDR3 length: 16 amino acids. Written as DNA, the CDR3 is TGTGCCAGCAGCTTAGGGGGGACTTTTTCCTACAATGAGCAGTTCTTC. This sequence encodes CASSLGGTFSYNEQFF.

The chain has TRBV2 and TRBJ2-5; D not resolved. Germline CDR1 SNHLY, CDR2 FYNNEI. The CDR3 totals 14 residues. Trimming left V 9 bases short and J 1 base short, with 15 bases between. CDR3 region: CASRTGLFQETQYF. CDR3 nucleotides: TGTGCCAGTCGCACGGGTCTATTCCAAGAGACCCAGTACTTC. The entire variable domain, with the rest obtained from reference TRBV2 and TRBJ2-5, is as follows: EPEVTQTPSHQVTQMGQEVILRCVPISNHLYFYWYRQILGQKVEFLVSFYNNEISEKSEIFDDQFSVERPDGSNFTLKIRSTKLEDSAMYFCASRTGLFQETQYFGPGTRLLVL.